This is a list of T cell receptor beta chains from one sample in a study of memory CD4+ T cells and cytomegalovirus serostatus. Profiled with immunoSEQ multiplex PCR; TCRdb holds only in-frame clones, not every one. This table holds 55,000 to 65,000 clones, about four fifths found once. The specimen was memory CD4+ T cells from blood. These receptors were obtained from an adult in good health and CMV-seronegative. Both conserved end residues are part of each CDR3.

>TRBJ2-7|TRBV4-3
CASSQELTRDFSPYEQYF
>TRBJ1-1|TRBV7-6
CASSLQENTEAFF
>TRBJ1-2|TRBV27
CASSLWGQGAGGYTF
>TRBJ2-1|TRBV4-3
CASSQEAGNEQFF
>TRBJ2-7|TRBV4-1
CASSQLDLGFSRYEQYF
>TRBJ2-1|TRBV4-1
CASSRGGGQGEQFF
>TRBJ1-1|TRBV6-1
CASSELAANTEAFF
>TRBJ2-4|TRBV2
CASSETFLAKNIQYF
>TRBJ1-5|TRBV30
CAWGNQFLQPQHF
>TRBJ1-5|TRBV10-3
CAISRDKYSNQPQHF
>TRBJ2-1|TRBV10-3
CAIRGQGAYNEQFF
>TRBJ1-1|TRBV7-9
CASSAPGVNTEAFF
>TRBJ2-7|TRBV27
CASSLWGQSPYEQYF
>TRBJ2-2|TRBV9
CASSVHRDSFLDTGELFF
>TRBJ2-1|TRBV29-1
CSAAYSNEQFF
>TRBJ1-2|TRBV5-1
CASSFGGGNYGYTF
>TRBJ2-3|TRBV12-5
CASGAGIAGPDTQYF
>TRBJ1-6|TRBV4-1
CASSQEWDSPLHF
>TRBJ1-4|TRBV7-2
CASSLALGLANEKLFF
>TRBJ2-7|TRBV29-1
CSTSGTGSYEQYF
>TRBJ2-2|TRBV7-2
CASSLFWASGGHTGELFF
>TRBJ2-1|TRBV10-3
CAISTSGGPSSYNEQFF
>TRBJ2-7|TRBV7-2
CASSLDRAYEQYF
>TRBJ1-1|TRBV19
CASKAARYGNTEAFF
>TRBJ1-2|TRBV6-1
CASSRTGTGGAGYTF
>TRBJ2-2|TRBV7-7
CASSSGAGELFF
>TRBJ1-1|TRBV7-6
CASSSKQGVNTEAFF
>TRBJ1-5|TRBV7-8
CASSPVGYNQPQHF
>TRBJ2-2|TRBV7-2
CASSLGRGLYTGELFF
>TRBJ1-1|TRBV19
CASSIGQGYSTEAFF
>TRBJ1-2|TRBV4-1
CASSQGGGMNYGYTF
>TRBJ1-5|TRBV19
CASTRSNQPQHF
>TRBJ1-1|TRBV7-9
CASSQGMNTEAFF
>TRBJ2-1|TRBV7-2
CASNSRDRGVYNEQFF
>TRBJ1-1|TRBV7-9
CASSLGLRGGDTEAFF
>TRBJ1-1|TRBV19
CASRGVGTMAFF
>TRBJ1-2|TRBV7-2
CASSLEGLLGYGYTF
>TRBJ1-1|TRBV11-3
CASSLSPNTEAFF
>TRBJ2-5|TRBV10-3
CATHGGEETQYF
>TRBJ1-5|TRBV27
CASSFRDGNQPQHF